A single sample is the source of the 26 T cell receptor beta chains below, sequenced in a study of shared clonotypes between healthy human individuals. Produced via immunoSEQ multiplex PCR; TCRdb's table is partial and in-frame only. The repertoire consists of around 2.5 million clones, with 93% occurring once and the leading ten covering approximately 0.36%. Sequencing used naive CD4+ T cells from PBMCs. This sample's subset: CD45RA+ positively selected. These receptors originate from a man between 18 and 35 years old in good health. Some clones in this sample may be carry-over from other donors' samples.

The rearrangement joins TRBV2 to TRBJ2-2, with D possibly matching TRBD1 (5 bases). The CDR3 consists of 15 residues. Germline V gene data show CDR1 as SNHLY and CDR2 as FYNNEI. V was shortened by 3 bases and J by 3 bases, with 11 bases between the two germline ends. CDR3 nucleotide sequence: TGTGCCAGCAGTGAGAAGGGGCCTTACACCGGGGAGCTGTTTTTT. This codes for CASSEKGPYTGELFF.

The rearrangement uses TRBV4-1 and TRBJ2-7; the match to TRBD1 covers 9 bases. Looked up from germline, CDR1 is MGHRA and CDR2 is YSYEKL. J was trimmed by 4 bases and V by 1 base; bases with no gene match: 2. CDR3 size: 14 residues. The CDR3 loop is CASSQADRGYEQYF. DNA for the CDR3: TGCGCCAGCAGCCAAGCGGACAGGGGTTACGAGCAGTACTTC.

This chain uses TRBV7-9 with TRBJ2-5, with 10 bases aligning to TRBD2. The trim removed 2 bases at V and 2 bases at J, leaving 5 bases unmatched. Germline-derived CDR1 and CDR2 are SEHNR and FQNEAQ (reference sequence). CDR3 length: 16 residues. The CDR3 protein is CASSLRTSGVQETQYF. The CDR3 nucleotides are TGTGCCAGCAGCTTAAGGACTAGCGGAGTTCAAGAGACCCAGTACTTC.

The chain employs TRBV28 and TRBJ2-7, with 7 bases fitting TRBD2. The CDR3 is 14 residues long. Germline trimming cut 5 bases from V and 9 bases from J; bases unmatched to any gene: 13. In germline, CDR1 is MDHEN, CDR2 SYDVKM. In DNA form, the CDR3 reads TGTGCCAGCAGTCAACCCAGCGGGGACGTCGGGCAGTACTTC. Residues: CASSQPSGDVGQYF.

The chain couples TRBV6-1 to TRBJ2-3; no definite D call. Germline V gene lookup returns CDR1 MNHNS and CDR2 SASEGT. The V end was cut by 2 bases, the J end by 1 base, with 13 bases between. The CDR3 extends over 16 amino acids. CDR3 in amino acids: CASSEHGVSRTDTQYF. CDR3 nucleotides: TGTGCCAGCAGTGAACATGGAGTCTCCCGCACAGATACGCAGTATTTT.

The V and J genes are TRBV29-1 and TRBJ2-5; 10 bases line up with TRBD1. The CDR3 totals 13 residues. Germline values: CDR1 SQVTM, CDR2 ANQGSEA. Losses at the gene ends were 6 bases for V and 5 bases for J; bases not matched to a gene: 6. CDR3 bases: TGCAGCGTGGGACAGGGGTCTGGGGAGACCCAGTACTTC. Translation: CSVGQGSGETQYF. The full variable domain, completed using reference TRBV29-1 and TRBJ2-5, is SAVISQKPSRDICQRGTSLTIQCQVDSQVTMMFWYRQQPGQSLTLIATANQGSEATYESGFVIDKFPISRPNLTFSTLTVSNMSPEDSSIYLCSVGQGSGETQYFGPGTRLLVL.

The chain links TRBV9 to TRBJ2-1; D perhaps matches TRBD2 (6 bases). This CDR3 is built from 15 residues. Per germline, CDR1 SGDLS and CDR2 YYNGEE. The V end was cut by 3 bases, the J end by 4 bases, with 14 bases between. The CDR3 region is CASSADGTVYNEQFF. CDR3 bases: TGTGCCAGCAGCGCCGACGGGACTGTTTACAATGAGCAGTTCTTC.

CDR3 loop: CASSLGVAGGPLPNEQFF. The CDR3 DNA follows: TGTGCCAGCAGCTTAGGAGTAGCGGGAGGCCCCTTGCCCAATGAGCAGTTCTTC. The chain is built from TRBV7-2 and TRBJ2-1, with 10 bases identical to TRBD2. Trimming took 1 base from V and 6 from J; bases not matched to a gene: 12. The length of the CDR3 is 18 residues. CDR1 is SGHTA and CDR2 is FQGNSA in the germline V gene.

V is TRBV20-1 and J is TRBJ1-4; D unresolved. CDR1 DFQATT and CDR2 SNEGSKA come from the germline V gene (reference sequence). The germline V and J ends were trimmed by 1 base and 8 bases, with 5 bases remaining between them. This CDR3 is built from 11 residues. This chain's CDR3 is CSARAWEKLFF. The CDR3 region has the DNA TGCAGTGCTAGAGCTTGGGAAAAACTGTTTTTT.

The chain is built from TRBV19 and TRBJ1-5; possible D gene TRBD1, 5 bases. The V gene's germline CDR1 is LNHDA and CDR2 SQIVND (reference sequence). The CDR3 covers 16 residues. The V end was cut by 3 bases, the J end by 0 bases, with 12 bases between. The CDR3 bases are TGTGCCAGTAGTATTCTTGCGGGGGATAGCAATCAGCCCCAGCATTTT. Translating it yields CASSILAGDSNQPQHF.

The sample holds one count of this clone. The genes are TRBV5-4 and TRBJ2-6; a possible D gene is TRBD1 (6 bases). Germline values: CDR1 SGHNT, CDR2 YYREEE (reference sequence). The CDR3 totals 16 residues. Trimming took 5 bases from V and 0 from J, leaving 12 bases between them. CDR3 nucleotides: TGTGCCAGCAGTCTGGACAGCCACTCTGGGGCCAACGTCCTGACTTTC. Translated, it gives CASSLDSHSGANVLTF.

This chain joins TRBV7-9 and TRBJ2-2; TRBD1 aligns across 9 bases. Unmatched junction bases numbered 10, after V lost 4 bases and J lost 4 bases. Germline V lookup: CDR1 SEHNR, CDR2 FQNEAQ (reference sequence). The CDR3 covers 17 residues. CDR3 bases: TGTGCCAGCAGCTCTATACCGGGACAGGGTGGCACCGGGGAGCTGTTTTTT. This translates into CASSSIPGQGGTGELFF.

About this clone: Other nucleotide sequences from this sample produce the same CDR3. J is TRBJ1-1 and V is TRBV5-1; 8 nucleotides line up with TRBD1. The germline V gene encodes CDR1 SGHRS and CDR2 YFSETQ. This CDR3 spans 15 amino acids. The J segment lost 1 base and the V segment lost 0 bases, leaving 2 bases of the junction unmatched. The CDR3 protein is CASSLGGTGNTEAFF. DNA for the CDR3: TGCGCCAGCAGCTTGGGAGGGACAGGGAACACTGAAGCTTTCTTT.

The chain combines TRBV2 with TRBJ2-5; a weak D match, TRBD2 (5 bases). CDR1 and CDR2 (germline): SNHLY, FYNNEI. This CDR3 is 13 amino acids long. Trimming took 5 bases from V and 7 from J, leaving 14 bases between them. The DNA for the CDR3 is TGTGCCAGCAGTCCCTATCCGGAGGCGACCCAGTACTTC. Its protein product is CASSPYPEATQYF.

J is TRBJ1-6 and V is TRBV4-1; the match to TRBD1 covers 10 bases. CDR1 is MGHRA, CDR2 YSYEKL, per germline. The CDR3 is 18 residues long. The V segment lost 3 bases and the J segment 1 base; nucleotides outside the gene matches: 6. The CDR3 sequence is CASSHAGTGASYNSPLHF. CDR3 bases: TGCGCCAGCAGCCATGCCGGGACAGGGGCATCCTATAATTCACCCCTCCACTTT.

This clone came up once. J is TRBJ2-7 and V is TRBV18, with 9 bases identical to TRBD1. V shed 4 bases, J shed 3 bases, and the junction held 10 bases outside the gene matches. CDR1 and CDR2 (germline): KGHSH, LQKENI. The CDR3 is made up of 16 amino acids. The CDR3 DNA follows: TGTGCCAGCTCACTTACAGGGGGCGGATTGGTCTACGAGCAGTACTTC. Protein: CASSLTGGGLVYEQYF.

V usage is TRBV14 and J usage is TRBJ1-3, with D possibly TRBD1 on 5 matching bases. CDR3 length: 19 amino acids. Germline CDR1 reads SGHDN; CDR2 reads FVKESK. The V gene lost 1 base and the J gene lost 0 bases, with 19 bases spanning the gap. CDR3 in DNA: TGTGCCAGCAGCCAAGGAGTTCGACAGCGGCCATCCTCTGGAAACACCATATATTTT. Encoded protein: CASSQGVRQRPSSGNTIYF.

The chain employs TRBV20-1 and TRBJ2-3; D call uncertain. Germline CDR1 DFQATT, CDR2 SNEGSKA (reference sequence). The CDR3 spans 10 residues. Trimming cost V 4 bases and J 6 bases, with 5 bases left between them. The CDR3 DNA is TGCAGTGCTAAAAAGGATACGCAGTATTTT. As protein: CSAKKDTQYF.

About this clone itself: Other DNA sequences of this sample code for an identical CDR3. The J gene is TRBJ2-1, the V gene TRBV29-1; TRBD1 agrees at 9 bases. V shed 5 bases and J 2 bases; nucleotides not matched to a gene: 4. Germline V gene sequence: CDR1 SQVTM, CDR2 ANQGSEA. CDR3 length: 14 residues. This CDR3 reads CSVRRDRAYNEQFF. The CDR3 DNA follows: TGCAGCGTTCGCCGGGACAGGGCCTACAATGAGCAGTTCTTC.

This chain joins TRBV7-8 and TRBJ2-7; no reliable D call. CDR3 length equals 11 residues. The ends were cut back, 2 bases at V and 5 bases at J, with 4 bases in the middle. The V gene's germline CDR1 is SGHVS and CDR2 FQNEAQ. The CDR3, as DNA: TGTGCCAGCAGCTTACGCAACGAGCAGTACTTC. Amino acid sequence: CASSLRNEQYF.

The sample holds a few counts of this clone. This chain uses TRBV29-1 with TRBJ1-1; 7 bases align to TRBD1. Germline V gene sequence: CDR1 SQVTM, CDR2 ANQGSEA. V trimming: 6 bases; J trimming: 4 bases; junction bases outside the gene matches: 8. CDR3 size: 13 residues. CDR3 in amino acids: CSVATGLGTEAFF. The DNA for the CDR3 is TGCAGCGTCGCGACAGGGTTGGGCACTGAAGCTTTCTTT.

The chain has TRBV30 and TRBJ1-1; D is unresolved. CDR1 and CDR2 from the germline V gene are GTSNPN and SVGIG (reference sequence). Trimming took off 0 bases at V and 1 base at J, with 9 bases between the two ends. CDR3 size: 14 residues. For the CDR3, the DNA is TGTGCCTGGAGTGTTGGGGTGGAGAACACTGAAGCTTTCTTT. Protein product: CAWSVGVENTEAFF.

The rearrangement joins TRBV6-5 to TRBJ1-1; D is uncertain. Looked up from germline, CDR1 is MNHEY and CDR2 is SVGAGI. This CDR3 spans 11 amino acids. Trimming shortened V by 5 bases and J by 6 bases, and 7 bases separated the two germline ends. CDR3 protein: CASSRESEAFF. CDR3 nucleotides: TGTGCCAGCAGTAGGGAGTCTGAAGCTTTCTTT.

This clone has only a few counts. The chain links TRBV29-1 to TRBJ1-1, with D possibly matching TRBD1 (5 bases). CDR3 length: 12 amino acids. The germline V and J ends were trimmed by 1 base and 10 bases, with 13 bases remaining between them. CDR1 is SQVTM and CDR2 is ANQGSEA in the germline V gene. The CDR3 loop is CSVEGEGITAFF. Written as DNA, the CDR3 is TGCAGCGTTGAAGGGGAGGGGATAACAGCTTTCTTT.

The chain employs TRBV28 and TRBJ2-7, with D possibly TRBD2 on 6 matching bases. The germline V gene has CDR1 MDHEN and CDR2 SYDVKM. The CDR3 extends over 14 amino acids. V dropped 6 bases and J dropped 3 bases, with 15 bases sitting between them. The CDR3 DNA reads TGTGCCAGCAGCGTCGGGAGAGAGGACTACGAGCAGTACTTC. Amino acids: CASSVGREDYEQYF.

This clone was seen once. J is TRBJ1-5 and V is TRBV7-2; D is perhaps TRBD1 (6 bases). CDR3 length: 17 residues. With 1 base removed from V and 5 bases from J, the gap between germline ends came to 18 bases. The V gene's germline CDR1 is SGHTA and CDR2 FQGNSA. The CDR3 protein is CASSLGFGGPEYQPQHF. CDR3 in DNA: TGTGCCAGCAGCTTAGGTTTCGGGGGGCCGGAATATCAGCCCCAGCATTTT.